The 6 T cell receptor beta chains given below trace back to one sample, sequenced in a study of OX40 agonist ivuxolimab in advanced cancers. Libraries were made using the immunoSEQ multiplex PCR assay. This is the immuneACCESS table as TCRdb keeps it, with only in-frame sequences that have V and J called. A part of the clones is gone; compared with another copy, unresolved V genes explain less than half, and the rest is unexplained. The sample table records around 50,000 clones; roughly 88% of these occur just once. The top ten clonotypes cover less than 0.75% of the sample. Source: CD4+ or CD8+ T cells sorted from blood, taken in a trial of the OX40 agonist ivuxolimab. Receptors originate from an adult with an advanced solid tumor such as melanoma, head and neck, liver or kidney cancer.

This chain connects TRBV4-1 to TRBJ1-1, with D perhaps matching TRBD1 (5 bases). Germline V gives CDR1 MGHRA, CDR2 YSYEKL. V was trimmed by 1 base and J by 2 bases, leaving 11 bases between them. CDR3 length equals 15 residues. For the CDR3, the DNA is TGCGCCAGCAGCCAAGTTTTTACAGGAAACACTGAAGCTTTCTTT. It specifies CASSQVFTGNTEAFF.

This rearrangement joins TRBV7-3 to TRBJ2-1; 9 bases agree with TRBD2. CDR1 and CDR2 from the germline V gene are SGHTA and FQGTGA. The CDR3 sequence is 17 residues long. Losses at the gene ends were 0 bases for V and 8 bases for J; bases not matched to a gene: 11. The chain's CDR3 is CASSLTGAGGPQDEQFF. The CDR3 nucleotides are TGTGCCAGCAGCTTAACGGGGGCGGGAGGGCCGCAGGATGAGCAGTTCTTC.

This chain joins TRBV7-9 and TRBJ2-3; D is possibly TRBD2 (7 bases). Germline V gene sequence: CDR1 SEHNR, CDR2 FQNEAQ (reference sequence). Between the trimmed V and J ends, which lost 5 bases and 0 bases, there was a span of 12 bases. The CDR3 contains 15 residues. The chain's CDR3 is CASSGGGGSTDTQYF. The CDR3 DNA is TGTGCCAGCAGCGGGGGGGGCGGTAGCACAGATACGCAGTATTTT.

This clone was detected only a few times. The chain uses TRBV5-8 and TRBJ1-2; D is perhaps TRBD1 (5 bases). V was pared by 6 bases and J by 0 bases, with 15 bases between. CDR1 and CDR2 (germline): SGHTS, YDEGEE. The CDR3 runs to 15 residues. This CDR3 is CASNPPTGANYGYTF. CDR3 sequence (DNA): TGTGCCAGCAACCCTCCCACGGGGGCTAACTATGGCTACACCTTC. The full variable domain, completed using reference TRBV5-8 and TRBJ1-2, is EAGVTQSPTHLIKTRGQQATLRCSPISGHTSVYWYQQALGLGLQFLLWYDEGEERNRGNFPPRFSGRQFPNYSSELNVNALELEDSALYLCASNPPTGANYGYTFGSGTRLTVV.

This chain joins TRBV5-1 and TRBJ1-2, with a weak D call TRBD1 (5 bases). This CDR3 region has 14 residues. CDR1 SGHRS and CDR2 YFSETQ come from the germline V gene. V was trimmed by 4 bases and J by 2 bases, leaving 12 bases between them. CDR3 sequence reads: CASSVGVSNYGYTF. The CDR3 DNA sequence: TGCGCCAGCAGCGTAGGGGTCAGCAACTATGGCTACACCTTC.

This clone was observed a single time. The chain has TRBV4-1 and TRBJ2-2; D unresolved. Germline values: CDR1 MGHRA, CDR2 YSYEKL. The V end lost 0 bases, the J end lost 6 bases, and 8 bases lay between the germline ends. The CDR3 has 14 amino acids. For the CDR3, the DNA is TGCGCCAGCAGCCAAGATCAAAGGGCCGGGGAGCTGTTTTTT. This encodes CASSQDQRAGELFF.